This T cell receptor (beta chain) was sequenced during a study of T cells after somatic rescue of genetic block. Here immunoSEQ multiplex PCR was the method, and the copy in TCRdb shows in-frame clones only, minus some. Among approximately 110,000 clones listed, 85% to 95% were seen once. The germline V gene has CDR1 MDHEN and CDR2 SYDVKM. CDR3 length: 18 amino acids. The junction had 15 bases not matched to a gene; V was cut back by 2 bases and J by 6 bases. The receptor was isolated from a woman in her late teens or twenties. Sequenced input: peripheral blood mononuclear cells (PBMCs). This sequence joins TRBV28 and TRBJ1-5, with 8 bases identical to TRBD1. The CDR3 loop is CASSLTRQGPGASQPQHF. The CDR3 bases are TGTGCCAGCAGTTTAACCCGACAGGGGCCGGGGGCGAGTCAGCCCCAGCATTTT. The full variable domain, its missing parts supplied by reference TRBV28 and TRBJ1-5, is DVKVTQSSRYLVKRTGEKVFLECVQDMDHENMFWYRQDPGLGLRLIYFSYDVKMKEKGDIPEGYSVSREKKERFSLILESASTNQTSMYLCASSLTRQGPGASQPQHFGDGTRLSIL.